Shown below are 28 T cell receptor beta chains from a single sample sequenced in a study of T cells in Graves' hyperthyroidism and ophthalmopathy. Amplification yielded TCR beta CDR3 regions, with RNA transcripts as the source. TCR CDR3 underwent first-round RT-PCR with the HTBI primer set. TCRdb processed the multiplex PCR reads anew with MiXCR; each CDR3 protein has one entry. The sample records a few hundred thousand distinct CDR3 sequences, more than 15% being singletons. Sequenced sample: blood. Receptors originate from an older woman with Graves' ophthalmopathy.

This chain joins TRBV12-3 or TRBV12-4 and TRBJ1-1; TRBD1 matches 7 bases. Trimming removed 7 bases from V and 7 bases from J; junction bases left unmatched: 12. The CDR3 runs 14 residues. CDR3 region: CASTLDRDTNEAFF. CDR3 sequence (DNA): TGTGCCAGCACCCTAGACAGGGATACAAATGAAGCTTTCTTT.

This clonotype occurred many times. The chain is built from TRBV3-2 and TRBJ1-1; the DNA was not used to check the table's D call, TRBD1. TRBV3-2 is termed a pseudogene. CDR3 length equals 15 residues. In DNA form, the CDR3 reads TGTGCCAGCAGGAACAGGGAAAGGGTGAACACTGAAGCTTTCTTT. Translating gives CASRNRERVNTEAFF.

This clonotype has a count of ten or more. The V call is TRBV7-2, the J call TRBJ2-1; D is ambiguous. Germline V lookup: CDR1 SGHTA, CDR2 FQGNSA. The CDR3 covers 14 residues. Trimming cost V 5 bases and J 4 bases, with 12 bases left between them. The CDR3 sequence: CASSPDGGYNEQFF. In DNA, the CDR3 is TGTGCCAGCAGCCCAGACGGTGGTTACAATGAGCAGTTCTTC.

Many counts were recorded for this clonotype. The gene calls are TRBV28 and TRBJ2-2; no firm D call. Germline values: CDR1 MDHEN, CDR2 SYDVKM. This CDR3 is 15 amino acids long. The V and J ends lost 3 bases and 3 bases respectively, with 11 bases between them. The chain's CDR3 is CASSLSSGYTGELFF. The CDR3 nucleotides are TGTGCCAGCAGTTTGTCTTCCGGGTACACCGGGGAGCTGTTTTTT.

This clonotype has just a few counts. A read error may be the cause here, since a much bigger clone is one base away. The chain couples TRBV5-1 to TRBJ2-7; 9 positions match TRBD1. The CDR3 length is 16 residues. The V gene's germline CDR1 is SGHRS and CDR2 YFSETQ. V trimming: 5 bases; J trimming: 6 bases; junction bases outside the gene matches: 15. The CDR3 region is CASRDAPEQGAFEQYF. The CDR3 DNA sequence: TGCGCCAGCAGGGACGCCCCGGAACAGGGGGCGTTCGAGCAGTACTTC.

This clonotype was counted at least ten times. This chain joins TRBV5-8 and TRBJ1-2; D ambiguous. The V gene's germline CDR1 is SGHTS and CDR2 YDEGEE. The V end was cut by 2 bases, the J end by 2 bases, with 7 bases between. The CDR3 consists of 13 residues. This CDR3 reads CASSFSGNYGYTF. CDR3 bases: TGTGCCAGCAGCTTCTCTGGAAACTATGGCTACACCTTC.

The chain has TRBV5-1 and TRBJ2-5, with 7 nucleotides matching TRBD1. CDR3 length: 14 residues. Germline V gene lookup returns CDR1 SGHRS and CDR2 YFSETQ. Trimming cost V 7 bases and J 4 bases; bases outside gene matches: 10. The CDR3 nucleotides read TGCGCCAGCGGAATTCTGGACAGGACAGAGACCCAGTACTTC. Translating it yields CASGILDRTETQYF.

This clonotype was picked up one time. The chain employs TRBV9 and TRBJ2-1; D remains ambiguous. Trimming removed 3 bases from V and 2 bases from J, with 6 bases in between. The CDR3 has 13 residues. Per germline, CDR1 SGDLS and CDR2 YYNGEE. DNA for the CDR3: TGTGCCAGCAGCGAACGACCCTACAATGAGCAGTTCTTC. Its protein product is CASSERPYNEQFF.

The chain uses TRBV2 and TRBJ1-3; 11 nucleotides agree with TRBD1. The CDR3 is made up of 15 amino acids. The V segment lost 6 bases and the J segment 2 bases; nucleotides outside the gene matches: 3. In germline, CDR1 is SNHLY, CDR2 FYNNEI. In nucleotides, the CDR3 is TGTGCCAGCAGAAAGGGACAGGGGGCTGGAAACACCATATATTTT. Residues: CASRKGQGAGNTIYF.

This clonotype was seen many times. The CDR3 region has the DNA TGTGCCAGCAGCCTCGCCCGGCGGAACAATGAGCAGTTCTTC. This encodes CASSLARRNNEQFF. V usage is TRBV11-2 and J usage is TRBJ2-1; D is unclear. V was pared by 5 bases and J by 5 bases, with 13 bases between. The CDR3 is 14 amino acids. In germline, CDR1 is SGHAT, CDR2 FQNNGV.

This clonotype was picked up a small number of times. The CDR3 nucleotides read TGTGCCAGCAGTTACTCGATTCACAATGAGCAGTTCTTC. As protein: CASSYSIHNEQFF. The chain combines TRBV6-6 with TRBJ2-1; D not certain. The V end was cut by 0 bases, the J end by 5 bases, with 5 bases between. Germline assignment: CDR1 MNHNY and CDR2 SVGAGI (reference sequence). The CDR3 sequence is 13 residues long.

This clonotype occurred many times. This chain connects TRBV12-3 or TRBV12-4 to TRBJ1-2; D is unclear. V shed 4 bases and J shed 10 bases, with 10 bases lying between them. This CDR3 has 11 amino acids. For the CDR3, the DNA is TGTGCCAGCAGTTCCAAGGAAACCTACACCTTC. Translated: CASSSKETYTF.

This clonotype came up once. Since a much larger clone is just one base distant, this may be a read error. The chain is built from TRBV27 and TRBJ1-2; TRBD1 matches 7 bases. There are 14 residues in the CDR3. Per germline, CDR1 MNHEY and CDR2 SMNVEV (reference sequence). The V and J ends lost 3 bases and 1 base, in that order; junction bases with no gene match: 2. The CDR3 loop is CASSFRGFNYGYTF. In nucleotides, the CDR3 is TGTGCCAGCAGTTTCAGGGGGTTTAACTATGGCTACACCTTC.

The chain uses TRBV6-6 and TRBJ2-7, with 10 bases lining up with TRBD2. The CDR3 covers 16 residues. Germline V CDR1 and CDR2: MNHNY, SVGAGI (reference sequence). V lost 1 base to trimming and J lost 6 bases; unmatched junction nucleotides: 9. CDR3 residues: CASSYYWEREGSEQYF. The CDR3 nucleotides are TGTGCCAGCAGTTACTACTGGGAGCGGGAGGGAAGCGAGCAGTACTTC.

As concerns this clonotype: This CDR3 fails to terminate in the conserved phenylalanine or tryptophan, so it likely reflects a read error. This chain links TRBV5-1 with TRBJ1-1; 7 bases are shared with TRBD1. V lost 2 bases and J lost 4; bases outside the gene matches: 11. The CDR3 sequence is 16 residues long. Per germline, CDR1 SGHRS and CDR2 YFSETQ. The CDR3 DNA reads TGCGCCAGCAGCTTTACCGGGACAGCAATGGGCACTGAAGCTTTCTCT. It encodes CASSFTGTAMGTEAFS.

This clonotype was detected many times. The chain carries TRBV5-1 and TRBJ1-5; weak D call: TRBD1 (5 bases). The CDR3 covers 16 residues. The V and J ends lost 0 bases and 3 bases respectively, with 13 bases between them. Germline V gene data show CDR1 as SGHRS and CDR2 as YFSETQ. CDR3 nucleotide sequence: TGCGCCAGCAGCTTGGGACTTAACGGACACAATCAGCCCCAGCATTTT. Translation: CASSLGLNGHNQPQHF.

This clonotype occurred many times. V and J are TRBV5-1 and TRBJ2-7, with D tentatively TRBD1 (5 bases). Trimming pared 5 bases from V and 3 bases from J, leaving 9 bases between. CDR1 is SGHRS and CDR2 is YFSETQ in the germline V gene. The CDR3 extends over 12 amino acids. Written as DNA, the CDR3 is TGCGCCAGCAGACAAAGGGGCTACGAGCAGTACTTC. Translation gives CASRQRGYEQYF.

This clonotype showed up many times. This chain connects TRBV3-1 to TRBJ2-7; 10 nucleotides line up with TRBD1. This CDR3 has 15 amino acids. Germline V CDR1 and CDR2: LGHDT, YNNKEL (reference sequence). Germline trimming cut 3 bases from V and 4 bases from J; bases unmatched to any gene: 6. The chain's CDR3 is CASSQGQGLRYEQYF. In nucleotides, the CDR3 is TGTGCCAGCAGCCAGGGACAGGGGCTGAGGTACGAGCAGTACTTC.

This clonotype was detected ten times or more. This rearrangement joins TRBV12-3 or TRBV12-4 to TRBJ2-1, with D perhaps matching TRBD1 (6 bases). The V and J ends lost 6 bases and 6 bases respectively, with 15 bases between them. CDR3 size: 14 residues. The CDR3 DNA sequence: TGTGCCAGCAGCTTACTAACAGGGCTCAATGAGCAGTTCTTC. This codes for CASSLLTGLNEQFF.

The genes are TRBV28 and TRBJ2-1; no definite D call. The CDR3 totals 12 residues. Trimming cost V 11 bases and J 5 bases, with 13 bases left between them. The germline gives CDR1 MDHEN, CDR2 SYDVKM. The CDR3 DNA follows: TGTGCCCTGGCTGGGGTGGACAATGAGCAGTTCTTC. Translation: CALAGVDNEQFF.

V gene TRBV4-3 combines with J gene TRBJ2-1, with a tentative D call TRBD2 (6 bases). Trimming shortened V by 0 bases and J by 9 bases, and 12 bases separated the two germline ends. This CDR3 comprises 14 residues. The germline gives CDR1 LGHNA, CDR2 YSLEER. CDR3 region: CASSQDGGSGEQFF. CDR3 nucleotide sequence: TGCGCCAGCAGCCAAGATGGGGGGAGCGGTGAGCAGTTCTTC.

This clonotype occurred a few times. Written as DNA, the CDR3 is TGTGCCAGCAGCCCACACAGGTTAAACACTGAAGCTTTCTTT. Its translation: CASSPHRLNTEAFF. This sequence joins TRBV5-6 and TRBJ1-1; possibly TRBD1 for D (5 bases). CDR3 length: 14 residues. Trimming pared 4 bases from V and 2 bases from J, leaving 12 bases between. CDR1 and CDR2 (germline): SGHDT, YYEEEE.

The CDR3 region is CATLGGGSYNEQFF. The CDR3 nucleotides read TGTGCCACCCTGGGAGGGGGCTCCTACAATGAGCAGTTCTTC. V and J are TRBV27 and TRBJ2-1; the D gene is possibly TRBD2 (7 bases). CDR1 and CDR2 (germline): MNHEY, SMNVEV (reference sequence). This CDR3 is built from 14 residues. Trimming removed 10 bases from V and 0 bases from J, with 13 bases in between.

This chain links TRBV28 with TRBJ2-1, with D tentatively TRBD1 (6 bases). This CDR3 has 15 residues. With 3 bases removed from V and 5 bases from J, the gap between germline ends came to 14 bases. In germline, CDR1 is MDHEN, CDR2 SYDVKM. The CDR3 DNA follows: TGTGCCAGCAGTTTGATGGGGGACATTCACAATGAGCAGTTCTTC. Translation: CASSLMGDIHNEQFF.

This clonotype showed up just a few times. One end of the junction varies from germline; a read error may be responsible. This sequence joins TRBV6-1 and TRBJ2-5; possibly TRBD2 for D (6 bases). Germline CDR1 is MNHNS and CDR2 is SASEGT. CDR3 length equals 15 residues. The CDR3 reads CASSESSSAGETQYF. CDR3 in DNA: TGCGCCAGCAGTGAGTCCTCTTCCGCGGGGGAGACCCAGTACTTC.

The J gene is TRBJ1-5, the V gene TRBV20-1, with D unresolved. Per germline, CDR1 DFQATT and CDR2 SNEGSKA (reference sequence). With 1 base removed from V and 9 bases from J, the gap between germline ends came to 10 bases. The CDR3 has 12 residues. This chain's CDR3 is CSARVNGRPQHF. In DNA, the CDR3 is TGCAGTGCTAGAGTGAACGGGAGGCCCCAGCATTTT.

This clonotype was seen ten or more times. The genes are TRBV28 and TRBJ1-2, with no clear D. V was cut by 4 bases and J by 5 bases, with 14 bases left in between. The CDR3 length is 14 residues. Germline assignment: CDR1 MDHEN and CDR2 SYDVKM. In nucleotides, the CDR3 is TGTGCCAGCAGTTCCCCGGCCCTTGGGTATGGCTACACCTTC. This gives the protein CASSSPALGYGYTF.

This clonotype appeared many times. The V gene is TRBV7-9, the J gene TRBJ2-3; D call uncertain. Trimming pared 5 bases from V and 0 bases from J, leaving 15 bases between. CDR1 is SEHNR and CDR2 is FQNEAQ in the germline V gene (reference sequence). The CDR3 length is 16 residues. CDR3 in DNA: TGTGCCAGCAGCCATGGACCCGCCCTTAGCACAGATACGCAGTATTTT. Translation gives CASSHGPALSTDTQYF.